This T cell receptor (beta chain) originates from a study of regulatory T cells in long-lasting Graves disease. General study findings and limits: New patients shared fewer public clonotypes (about 970) than persistent patients did (around 3,000). The analysis examined peripheral blood only and excluded thyroid tissue. Persistent disease preferred TRBV28, TRBJ1-2 and TRBJ2-5.

This clonotype has ten or more counts. Its specificity is unknown. Time point noted: persistent/refractory GD, antithyroid drugs over 5 years with positive TRAb. The TCR library was prepared using RNA isolated from PBMCs. Construction of TCR beta libraries relied on iRepertoire HTBI primers and on Arm-PCR targeting CDR3 regions. Source study methods: The identification of 60 or so TRBV and some 14 TRBJ segments was made across samples. TCRdb passed the multiplex PCR reads through MiXCR, listing each CDR3 protein once. In this record, the V and J calls reflect TCRdb's handling and not the investigators' own analysis. The sample has a few hundred thousand distinct CDR3 sequences, roughly a quarter seen once. From germline, CDR1 is SGHNT and CDR2 YENEEA. The CDR3 runs to 23 residues. V shed 5 bases, J shed 1 base, and the junction held 30 bases outside the gene matches.

This receptor was taken from a female donor with Graves disease. The source material was peripheral blood mononuclear cells (PBMCs), sampled when the disease was refractory, from a patient treated with antithyroid drugs. The gene calls are TRBV11-3 and TRBJ1-1, with TRBD1 matching over 8 bases. Here the CDR3 reads CASSPPVGTVVDRGDRTNTEAFF. The CDR3, as DNA: TGTGCCAGCAGCCCCCCAGTAGGCACGGTGGTCGACAGGGGAGACCGGACGAACACTGAAGCTTTCTTT.